The clone carrying this TCR beta chain was seen at least ten times. Its specificity is not known. TCRdb re-called the RACE reads through MiXCR, storing one row per CDR3 protein. Of around 360,000 distinct CDR3 sequences listed, 6% to 7% were seen once; the top ten hold around 6.1%. This sample is drawn from a study of human T cells and chemical hapten exposure. Study summary: Scalp application of diphenylcyclopropenone was performed weekly in patients across the entire approximately 24-week study.

Trimming took 5 bases from V and 6 from J; bases not matched to a gene: 3. The CDR3 loop spans 14 amino acids. Study results and caveats: The donors suffered from alopecia, so their immune response may not match that of healthy people.

This sample's time point: patch test 2, 6 weeks after DPC sensitization. This sample's treatment: therapeutic diphenylcyclopropenone sensitization with weekly scalp DPC. The V and J genes are TRBV12-3 or TRBV12-4 and TRBJ1-6; 8 bases map to TRBD1. The receptor was isolated from a woman aged 18-29 years with alopecia areata. Some clones in this sample may be carry-over from other donors' samples. Here the sequenced sample was whole blood, taken in connection with sensitization to the hapten diphenylcyclopropenone (DPC). DNA of the CDR3: TGTGCCAGCAGTATTACAGGGGGTAATTCACCCCTCCACTTT. Translation: CASSITGGNSPLHF.